Reported below is one T cell receptor beta chain. Its antigen is undetermined. The entry originates in a study of cytomegalovirus exposure and HLA in healthy donors. Study results and caveats: In a later analysis, TCR beta V- and J-gene trimming showed a link to a missense DCLRE1C variant.

PCR primers comprised 60 Vbeta and 13 Jbeta primers. TCRdb's copy holds only in-frame clones and misses some; the assay was immunoSEQ multiplex PCR. The sample lists tens of thousands of clones, 79% occurring once. Per germline, CDR1 LGHNA and CDR2 YNFKEQ. V trimming: 4 bases; J trimming: 4 bases; junction bases outside the gene matches: 10. The CDR3 spans 18 residues. This chain uses TRBV4-2 with TRBJ2-3; 14 bases align to TRBD2. The specimen sequenced was PBMCs. The receptor was derived from a woman aged 40 to 55 in good health and CMV-seronegative. The CDR3 spells CASSLRSETSGGADTQYF. DNA for the CDR3: TGTGCCAGCAGCCTTCGGTCCGAGACTAGCGGGGGGGCAGATACGCAGTATTTT.